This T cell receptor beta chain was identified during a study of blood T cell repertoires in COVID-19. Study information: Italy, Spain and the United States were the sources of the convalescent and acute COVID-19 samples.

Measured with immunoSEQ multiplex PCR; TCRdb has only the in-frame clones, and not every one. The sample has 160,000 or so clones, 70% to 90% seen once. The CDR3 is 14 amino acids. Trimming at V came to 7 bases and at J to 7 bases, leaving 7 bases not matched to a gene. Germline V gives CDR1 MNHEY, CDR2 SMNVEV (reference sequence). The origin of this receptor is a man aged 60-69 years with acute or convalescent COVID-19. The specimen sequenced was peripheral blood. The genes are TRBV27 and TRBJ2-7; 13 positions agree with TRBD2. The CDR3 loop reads CASTTSGGPGEQYF. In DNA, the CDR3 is TGTGCCAGCACGACTAGCGGGGGGCCCGGAGAGCAGTACTTC.